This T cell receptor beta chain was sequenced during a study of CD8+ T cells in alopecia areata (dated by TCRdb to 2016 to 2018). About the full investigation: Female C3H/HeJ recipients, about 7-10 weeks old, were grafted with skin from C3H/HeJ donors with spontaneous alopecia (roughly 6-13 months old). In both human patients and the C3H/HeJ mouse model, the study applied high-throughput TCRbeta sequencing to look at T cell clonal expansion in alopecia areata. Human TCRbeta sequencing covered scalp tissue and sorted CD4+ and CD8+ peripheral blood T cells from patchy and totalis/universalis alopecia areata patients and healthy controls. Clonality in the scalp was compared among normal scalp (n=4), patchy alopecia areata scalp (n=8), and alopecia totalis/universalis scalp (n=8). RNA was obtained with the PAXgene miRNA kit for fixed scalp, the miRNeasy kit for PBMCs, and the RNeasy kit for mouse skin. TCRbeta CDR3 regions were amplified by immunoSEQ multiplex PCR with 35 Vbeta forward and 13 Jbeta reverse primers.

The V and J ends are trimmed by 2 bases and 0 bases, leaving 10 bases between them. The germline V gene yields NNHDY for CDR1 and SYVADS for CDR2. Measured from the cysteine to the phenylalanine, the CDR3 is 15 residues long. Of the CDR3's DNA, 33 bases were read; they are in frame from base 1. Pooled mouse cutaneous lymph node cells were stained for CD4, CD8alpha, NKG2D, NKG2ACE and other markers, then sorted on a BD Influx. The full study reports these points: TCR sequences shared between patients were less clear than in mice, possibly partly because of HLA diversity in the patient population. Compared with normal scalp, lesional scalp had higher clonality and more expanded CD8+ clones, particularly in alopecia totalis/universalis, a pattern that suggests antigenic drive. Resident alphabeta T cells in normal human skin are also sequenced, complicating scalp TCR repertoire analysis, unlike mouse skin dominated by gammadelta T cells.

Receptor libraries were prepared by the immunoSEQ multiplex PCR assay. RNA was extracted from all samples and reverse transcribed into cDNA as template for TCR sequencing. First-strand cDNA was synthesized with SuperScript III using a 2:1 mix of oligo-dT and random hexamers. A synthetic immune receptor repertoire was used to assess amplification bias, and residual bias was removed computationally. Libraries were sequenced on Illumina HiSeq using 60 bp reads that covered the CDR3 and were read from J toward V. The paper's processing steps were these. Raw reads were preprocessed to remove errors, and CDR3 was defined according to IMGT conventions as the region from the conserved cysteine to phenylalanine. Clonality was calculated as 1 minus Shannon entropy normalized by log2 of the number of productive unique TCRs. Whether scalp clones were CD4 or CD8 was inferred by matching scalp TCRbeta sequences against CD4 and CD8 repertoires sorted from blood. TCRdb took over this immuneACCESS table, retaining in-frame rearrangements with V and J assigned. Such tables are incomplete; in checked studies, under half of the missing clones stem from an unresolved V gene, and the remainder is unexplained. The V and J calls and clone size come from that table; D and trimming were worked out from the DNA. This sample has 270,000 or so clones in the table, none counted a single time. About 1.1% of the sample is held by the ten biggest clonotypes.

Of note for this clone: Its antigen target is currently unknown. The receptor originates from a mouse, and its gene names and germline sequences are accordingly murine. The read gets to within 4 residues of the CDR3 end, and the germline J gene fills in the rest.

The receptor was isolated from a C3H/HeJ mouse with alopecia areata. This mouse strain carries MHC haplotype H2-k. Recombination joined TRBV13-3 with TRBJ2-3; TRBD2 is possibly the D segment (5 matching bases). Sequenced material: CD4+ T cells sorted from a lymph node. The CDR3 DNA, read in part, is TGTGCCAGCAGTGAAAGCCCTGGGAGTGCAGAA. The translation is CASSESPGSAE. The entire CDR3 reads CASSESPGSAETLYF.